These T cell receptor beta chains were read from a single sample in a study of Ad26.COV2.S vaccination and SARS-CoV-2 variants. The repertoire was sequenced with immunoSEQ multiplex PCR; TCRdb's copy has only in-frame clones and lacks some. The table lists some 480,000 clones, roughly nine tenths of them singletons. The source was peripheral blood, collected in a trial of Ad26.COV2.S vaccine versus placebo. Every receptor here comes from a person aged 18-65 years who received the Ad26.COV2.S COVID-19 vaccine or a placebo. The CDR3 runs from the conserved cysteine through the conserved F or W.

V gene: TRBV4-2
CDR3 protein: CASSQGTLGHGYTF

V gene: TRBV19
CDR3 protein: CASSIGGSGANVLTF

V gene: TRBV9
CDR3 protein: CASSVGSLPYEQYF

V gene: TRBV13
CDR3 protein: CASSLFTSGGYSYNEQFF

V gene: TRBV6-5
CDR3 protein: CASRARLLGEQYF

V gene: TRBV6-5
CDR3 protein: CASRQPGPSEKLFF

V gene: TRBV6-2/TRBV6-3
CDR3 protein: CASSYQGLTPNEQFF

V gene: TRBV19
CDR3 protein: CASTPRRLAAYNEQFF

V gene: TRBV13
CDR3 protein: CASRLRLVGGNEQFF

V gene: TRBV10-3
CDR3 protein: CAISESGSGRNVGEQYF

V gene: TRBV3-1/TRBV3-2
CDR3 protein: CASSQKTRGNEQFF

V gene: TRBV28
CDR3 protein: CASSSVGWGGGYTF

V gene: TRBV11-1
CDR3 protein: CASSLPGTGWNEQYF

V gene: TRBV19
CDR3 protein: CASKGLAGGPWPYNEQFF

V gene: TRBV7-8
CDR3 protein: CASSSLRGQPQHF

V gene: TRBV6-5
CDR3 protein: CASSYGPARNTIYF

V gene: TRBV27
CDR3 protein: CASSFEGGDTYEQYF

V gene: TRBV5-1
CDR3 protein: CASSLGQGFTEAFF

V gene: TRBV30
CDR3 protein: CAWSVAAGGVETQYF

V gene: TRBV15
CDR3 protein: CATGRGDQETQYF

V gene: TRBV2
CDR3 protein: CASRVTHGDEKLFF

V gene: TRBV3-1/TRBV3-2
CDR3 protein: CASSQVGEETQYF

V gene: TRBV14
CDR3 protein: CASSQGGSGRYNEQFF

V gene: TRBV5-3
CDR3 protein: CARSFTAVRDSPLHF

V gene: TRBV28
CDR3 protein: CASSFTALNSPLHF

V gene: TRBV5-5
CDR3 protein: CASWGASRVSGWYEQYF

V gene: TRBV4-1
CDR3 protein: CASSQELLDGNEKLFF

V gene: TRBV7-2
CDR3 protein: CASSLIFTEAFF

V gene: TRBV18
CDR3 protein: CASSRQVPYQETQYF

V gene: TRBV28
CDR3 protein: CASRSLLPSGSYQETQYF

V gene: TRBV19
CDR3 protein: CASSIALLDTQYF

V gene: TRBV12-3/TRBV12-4
CDR3 protein: CASSRSGTYEQYF

V gene: TRBV6-6
CDR3 protein: CASSYFSDREGYEQYF

V gene: TRBV28
CDR3 protein: CASSTRPQADTQYF

V gene: TRBV20-1
CDR3 protein: CSAMGEALHF

V gene: TRBV28
CDR3 protein: CASSSGDSNQPQHF

V gene: TRBV5-4
CDR3 protein: CASSSTSINEQFF

V gene: TRBV24-1
CDR3 protein: CATSDRYGYTF

V gene: TRBV29-1
CDR3 protein: CSVEDPGNYNEQFF

V gene: TRBV6-5
CDR3 protein: CASRSQTSGNTIYF

V gene: TRBV2
CDR3 protein: CASSEEKGRGGNQPQHF

V gene: TRBV6-2/TRBV6-3
CDR3 protein: CASSYLSSYNEQFF

V gene: TRBV28
CDR3 protein: CASSRPGQGKSYEQYF

V gene: TRBV6-1
CDR3 protein: CASSEGPTRVTGELFF

V gene: TRBV7-8
CDR3 protein: CASSLNPVGTYEQYF

V gene: TRBV9
CDR3 protein: CASSVEPGSRDRFSALHF

V gene: TRBV2
CDR3 protein: CASSSDTFLFF

V gene: TRBV18
CDR3 protein: CASTQTGGRTEAFF

V gene: TRBV7-8
CDR3 protein: CASSLGAVNQPQHF

V gene: TRBV2
CDR3 protein: CASSGRDYAGELFF

V gene: TRBV5-5
CDR3 protein: CASSSQTLAKNIQYF

V gene: TRBV28
CDR3 protein: CASSPLTGDQETQYF

V gene: TRBV5-1
CDR3 protein: CASRRSETQYF

V gene: TRBV7-9
CDR3 protein: CATWASGSSYNEQFF

V gene: TRBV19
CDR3 protein: CASSTALFGGGNYGYTF